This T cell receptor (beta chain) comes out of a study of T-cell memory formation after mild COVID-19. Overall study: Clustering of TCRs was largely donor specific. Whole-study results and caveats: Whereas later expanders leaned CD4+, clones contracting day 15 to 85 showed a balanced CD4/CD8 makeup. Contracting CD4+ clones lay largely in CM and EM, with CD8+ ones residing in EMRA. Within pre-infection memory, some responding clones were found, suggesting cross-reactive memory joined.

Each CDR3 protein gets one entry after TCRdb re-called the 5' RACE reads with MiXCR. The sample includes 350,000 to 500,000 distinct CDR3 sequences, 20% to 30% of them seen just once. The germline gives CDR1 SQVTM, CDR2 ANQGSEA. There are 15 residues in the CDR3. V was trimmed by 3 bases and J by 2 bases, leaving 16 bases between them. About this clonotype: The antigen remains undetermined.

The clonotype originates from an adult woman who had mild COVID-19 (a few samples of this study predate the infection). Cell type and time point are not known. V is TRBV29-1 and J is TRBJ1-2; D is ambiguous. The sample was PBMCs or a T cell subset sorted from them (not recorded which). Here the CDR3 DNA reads TGCAGCGTTGATCCCTTGAGGCGTACCAACTATGGCTACACCTTC. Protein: CSVDPLRRTNYGYTF.